Detailed here is one T cell receptor beta chain. Its antigen remains unknown. This sample is drawn from a study of cytomegalovirus exposure and HLA in healthy donors. Study findings and constraints: Association of a missense DCLRE1C variant with TCR beta V- and J-gene trimming was reported in a later analysis.

It was with 60 Vbeta and 13 Jbeta primers that the PCR ran. Sequenced by immunoSEQ multiplex PCR; TCRdb stores in-frame clones only, minus some. Seen here are tens of thousands of clones, roughly 78% observed once, and the top ten hold around 9.7%. This clonotype originated in a man aged 35 to 55 in good health and CMV-seronegative. The sample comprised PBMCs.

The CDR3 nucleotides are TGTGCCAGCAGGCCAGGCAGCGGGGGTAACAATGAGCAGTTCTTC. This encodes CASRPGSGGNNEQFF. V gene TRBV7-8 combines with J gene TRBJ2-1; 8 nucleotides match TRBD2. The CDR3 runs 15 residues. Unmatched junction bases numbered 9, after V lost 6 bases and J lost 5 bases. In germline, CDR1 is SGHVS, CDR2 FQNEAQ.